Included here is one T cell receptor (beta chain) sequence, with context. Its antigen target is currently unknown. The entry originates in a study of T cells expressing NK-cell markers (dated by TCRdb to about 2020). Broadly, across the study: Three sorted T-cell subsets (CD3+CD56+NKG2C+, CD3+CD56+NKG2C- and CD3+CD56-NKG2C+) from fewer than 10 donors had their TCR beta-chain repertoires profiled. The eight sequenced donors were randomly selected healthy volunteers, three men and five women. Seven of the eight sequenced donors were HCMV-seropositive and one was HCMV-seronegative. Libraries were sequenced as 2 x 150 bp reads on Illumina HiSeq 2000/2500, MiSeq or NextSeq. Summary of the overall study and its limitations: Those dominant clonotypes were again the most abundant among CD3+CD56-NKG2C+ cells in a handful of donors, at roughly 25-65%. In a handful of donors, the dominant CD3+CD56+NKG2C+ clonotypes ranked among the top 10 CD8+ clonotypes, making up roughly 1.0-7.0% of CD8+ T cells. It remained unclear whether the expanded NKG2C-expressing T cell clones were specific for HCMV antigens.

The CDR3 runs 16 amino acids, cysteine and phenylalanine included. No DNA appears here. CDR1 and CDR2, looked up from the germline V gene, are SGDLS and YYNGEE. Sequencer: Illumina HiSeq 2000. TCR beta cDNA libraries were prepared using 5'RACE template switching, which introduced a universal primer site and unique molecular identifiers. Synthesis of cDNA was primed from the TCR beta constant segment and was followed by two consecutive PCR amplification steps. On the study's bioinformatics: MIGEC was used to demultiplex reads and group reads by UMI, and MiTCR was used to assemble and quantify clonotypes. To remove erroneous sequences, TCR cDNA sequences were retained only when supported by two or more reads. Downstream repertoire analysis used the tcR package, and clonotypes were matched across fractions by CDR3 nucleotide sequence plus V segment. VDJmatch was used to annotate antigen specificity against VDJdb, with one amino acid substitution in CDR3 allowed. Following reprocessing of the reads by TCRdb, the data hold one row per CDR3 protein sequence and no DNA is available. TCRdb, not the authors, supplied the V and J calls. The table kept for this sample lists a few hundred thousand distinct CDR3 sequences. Together, the top ten hold 1.4% to 1.5% of the sample.

A commercial ELISA kit detecting HCMV-specific IgG in serum was used to determine HCMV serostatus. Peripheral blood mononuclear cells were isolated from blood by Ficoll density gradient centrifugation. Here the chain combines TRBV9 and TRBJ1-1; TCRdb reports TRBD1, a call that lacks DNA to check it against. The clonotype comes from a woman aged 45-60 years in good health. Donor details come from another sample of the same person, matched by shared clones. The sequenced sample was blood T cells: a sorted CD56 or NKG2C T cell subset, CD4+ or CD8+ T cells, or bulk PBMC T cells (not recorded which). The CDR3 corresponds to CASSAIGQGGGTEAFF. The CDR3 plus the reference TRBV9 and TRBJ1-1 genes for the other parts give the full variable domain: DSGVTQTPKHLITATGQRVTLRCSPRSGDLSVYWYQQSLDQGLQFLIQYYNGEERAKGNILERFSAQQFPDLHSELNLSSLELGDSALYFCASSAIGQGGGTEAFFGQGTRLTVV.